The 8 T cell receptor beta chains listed next were all sequenced from one sample in a study of cytomegalovirus exposure and HLA in healthy donors. Amplification used 60 Vbeta primers and 13 Jbeta primers. The method was immunoSEQ multiplex PCR; TCRdb's version includes in-frame clones alone and lacks a portion of them. The sample lists around 160,000 clones, over 70% occurring once. The sample taken for sequencing was PBMCs. The receptors come from a woman in her thirties or forties in good health and CMV-seropositive.

The genes are TRBV9 and TRBJ2-7; D possibly corresponds to TRBD2 (5 bases). Germline loops: CDR1 SGDLS, CDR2 YYNGEE. Trimming cost V 0 bases and J 2 bases, with 12 bases left between them. This CDR3 spans 15 amino acids. CDR3 loop: CASSVGETSTYEQYF. CDR3 coding DNA: TGTGCCAGCAGCGTAGGGGAGACAAGTACCTACGAGCAGTACTTC.

With regard to this clone: One end of the junction varies from germline; a read error may be responsible. The J gene is TRBJ2-2, the V gene TRBV6-6; 11 positions match TRBD1. CDR1 and CDR2 from the germline V gene are MNHNY and SVGAGI (reference sequence). There are 15 residues in the CDR3. CDR3 region: CASKGQGANAGELFF. The CDR3 nucleotides read TGTGCCAGCAAAGGACAGGGGGCGAACGCCGGGGAGCTGTTTTTT.

This chain joins TRBV19 and TRBJ1-2; 7 bases fit TRBD1. This CDR3 comprises 14 residues. Germline V CDR1 and CDR2: LNHDA, SQIVND (reference sequence). Trimming cost V 6 bases and J 3 bases; bases outside gene matches: 7. The CDR3 coding sequence is TGTGCCAGTAGCTTGACAGGGTTCGACTATGGCTACACCTTC. Encoded protein: CASSLTGFDYGYTF.

The rearrangement joins TRBV10-3 to TRBJ2-1, with D maybe TRBD1 (6 bases). The CDR3 runs to 15 residues. V was shortened by 3 bases and J by 2 bases, with 11 bases between the two germline ends. Germline-derived CDR1 and CDR2 are ENHRY and SYGVKD. DNA of the CDR3: TGTGCCATCAGTGACCGGGACACAACCTACAATGAGCAGTTCTTC. It specifies CAISDRDTTYNEQFF.

This chain links TRBV5-1 with TRBJ2-7; 7 positions agree with TRBD2. V lost 4 bases, J lost 3 bases, and 10 bases stayed unmatched. Germline CDR1 SGHRS, CDR2 YFSETQ. The CDR3 contains 15 residues. CDR3 protein: CASSPARGGGYEQYF. In DNA, the CDR3 is TGCGCCAGCAGCCCCGCCCGGGGCGGGGGCTACGAGCAGTACTTC.

There are a few counts of this clone. This sequence joins TRBV9 and TRBJ2-1, with 7 bases lining up with TRBD2. In germline, CDR1 is SGDLS, CDR2 YYNGEE. This CDR3 is 15 amino acids long. The J segment lost 3 bases and the V segment lost 3 bases, leaving 6 bases of the junction unmatched. CDR3 region: CASSATSQVYNEQFF. CDR3 coding DNA: TGTGCCAGCAGCGCGACTAGCCAAGTCTACAATGAGCAGTTCTTC.

The chain couples TRBV11-2 to TRBJ2-7; TRBD1 matches at 10 bases. With V trimmed by 4 bases and J by 2 bases, 5 bases remained unmatched. This CDR3 has 15 amino acids. Germline loops: CDR1 SGHAT, CDR2 FQNNGV. The CDR3 nucleotides read TGTGCCAGCAGCTCTGGAGGGACAGGGGCCTACGAGCAGTACTTC. Its protein is CASSSGGTGAYEQYF.

This chain joins TRBV9 and TRBJ1-2; D unclear. Trimming cost V 0 bases and J 1 base, with 7 bases left between them. Germline values: CDR1 SGDLS, CDR2 YYNGEE. The CDR3 is 14 residues long. The CDR3 protein is CASSVGQDNYGYTF. CDR3 bases: TGTGCCAGCAGCGTAGGGCAGGATAACTATGGCTACACCTTC.